This T cell receptor beta chain came from a study of shared clonotypes between healthy human individuals (dated by TCRdb to 2018 to 2020). In the study overall: The cohort comprised two women and a few men aged 18 to 49 years. For each donor, three plates each were used for CD4 naive and CD4 memory, two plates were used for CD8 naive, and one plate was used for CD8 memory. To estimate repertoire size and how much clonotype sharing occurs between individuals, the study deeply sequenced the blood TCR repertoires of several healthy adults. Each donor's leukapheresis produced roughly between roughly 0.85 and 9.5 billion PBMCs. To increase sequencing depth and limit assay-specific biases, TCR repertoire library preparation and sequencing were carried out by different laboratories using diverse techniques.

What the authors observed across the whole study: Estimated clonotype richness was generally larger for naive than for memory subsets. Even with the large sequencing depth, rarefaction of the sorted-subset datasets indicated that sequencing was incomplete. Sharing across a few donors was observed for approximately 5% of naive CD4, less than 4% of naive CD8, 2% to 2.5% of memory CD4, and about 0.4% of memory CD8 clonotypes. The genetic and exposure-history diversity represented was limited by the small number of donors. Sampling was restricted to blood, and TCR repertoires in tissues likely differ from the TCR repertoires found in blood. Higher generation probabilities were observed for clonotypes shared by all four sorted-subset donors than for non-shared clonotypes. Based on pairwise subsampling, the degree of clonotype sharing among donors was expected to be affected by sequencing depth.

Using the deep immunoSEQ assay, TCR CDR3 regions were amplified from genomic DNA by multiplex PCR. Extracted genomic DNA from each cell subset was spread evenly across all wells of several immunoSEQ 96-well plates, with each plate serving as a replicate. For sorted subsets, each replicate PCR was loaded with 200 ng genomic DNA, equivalent to 30,000 to 35,000 T cell genomes. The purified libraries were quantified using a Qubit 3.0 fluorometer, sized with a Bioanalyzer 2100, and then quantified again using the KAPA Library Quantification kit. A separate single-read 150-cycle Illumina NextSeq 550 flow cell was used to sequence each immunoSEQ 96-well plate. The paper's processing steps were these. Because the immunoSEQ output included only junctional sequences and no quality scores, the filtering could not be the same as the filtering used for full-length reads. To assign V/J genes and CDR3, sequences were annotated using PyIR, a Python wrapper for IgBLAST v1.9, with IMGT germline references. Reads were filtered out if the reads had weak V/J assignments (E-value above 1e-6), no CDR3, stop codons, out-of-frame junctions, or ambiguous translated residues. V3J clonotypes were defined as sequences sharing the same inferred V gene, J gene, and CDR3 amino acid sequence. Percentage overlap between repertoires was calculated by dividing the number of shared unique clonotypes by the size of the smaller repertoire. Repertoire richness was assessed with RTK rarefaction, the Chao1 estimator, and Recon v2.1 estimates of unobserved clonotypes. Generation probabilities for all TCRbeta clonotypes obtained by the gDNA method from a handful of donors were computed using OLGA. Imported from immuneACCESS, the table was reduced by TCRdb to in-frame sequences with V and J called. These copies leave out some clones; in studies compared against another copy, an unresolved V gene accounts for under half, and the cause of the remainder is not known. V and J calls and clone size come straight from that table; D and trimming were deduced from the DNA. The sample table contains some 2,100,000 clones; only one count was recorded for roughly 91% of them. The ten biggest clones cover roughly 1.7% of the sample.

The CDR3 spans 14 residues, from the cysteine through the phenylalanine. Just the 42-base CDR3 DNA is kept, in frame starting at base 1. For CDR1 and CDR2, the germline V gene lists SGHRS and YFSETQ. V and J are trimmed by 6 bases and 4 bases, and the gene matches miss 5 bases of the junction. This clone was seen once. The antigen it binds to is not known. No base qualities exist here, and no much larger clone lies one base off it. CD8 naive samples were obtained by positive selection for CCR7 among CD45RO-negative cells, yielding a CD45RA+CCR7+ population from which TemRA cells were excluded. Donors were healthy HIV-negative adults with no recently reported acute infections or vaccinations. All donors were Caucasian adults living in Nashville, Tennessee, USA. After blood collection by leukapheresis, PBMCs were isolated using Ficoll-Histopaque density gradient centrifugation and then cryopreserved in the vapor phase of liquid nitrogen. Analytical flow cytometry was used to check the purity and quantity of each magnetically sorted T cell population. Genomic DNA was isolated from each sorted fraction and quantified by UV absorbance on a Nanodrop 2000c.

The sequencing input was naive CD8+ T cells from PBMCs. In light of the paper, this sample's cell subset or site label describes: CD45RA+CCR7+. The receptor was derived from a man between 18 and 29 years old in good health. Some clones in this sample may be carry-over from other donors' samples. The rearranged chain carries TRBV5-1 and TRBJ2-3, and TRBD2 aligns with 10 junction nucleotides. For the CDR3, the sequence is CASTSGLASDTQYF. DNA sequence: TGCGCCAGCACCTCGGGACTAGCGTCAGATACGCAGTATTTT.